Listed below are T cell receptor beta chains from one sample, sequenced in a study of CD8+ T cells in alopecia areata. Sequencing was performed with immunoSEQ multiplex PCR; in TCRdb, only in-frame clones are kept and a portion is missing. The table records about 150,000 clones, 80% to 90% of them present only once. Sequenced here: CD8+ T cells sorted from blood, sampled at week 0. The receptors shown here come from a human donor with alopecia areata. Each CDR3 is given with its conserved first and last residue. The D gene is left open where the match is weak. Rows may omit the clone size; those that give it use once, few, many or a size class.

V gene	clone size	J gene	CDR3 length	D gene	CDR3 protein	CDR3 DNA
TRBV29-1	-	TRBJ2-1	11	-	CSVEDSNEQFF	TGCAGCGTTGAAGACAGCAATGAGCAGTTCTTC
TRBV5-1	-	TRBJ2-7	13	-	CASSLGVADEQYF	TGCGCCAGCAGCCTTGGGGTGGCCGACGAGCAGTACTTC
TRBV5-1	-	TRBJ2-5	14	TRBD1	CASRRTGVQETQYF	TGCGCCAGCCGGCGGACAGGGGTACAAGAGACCCAGTACTTC
TRBV5-4	-	TRBJ1-2	18	-	CASSSELSGKEGLIGYTF	TGTGCCAGCAGCTCAGAACTTTCAGGGAAGGAGGGACTTATTGGCTACACCTTC
TRBV27	-	TRBJ2-7	11	-	CASSLGYEQYF	TGTGCCAGCAGTTTAGGCTACGAGCAGTACTTC
TRBV10-3	few	TRBJ2-6	18	TRBD1	CATRETDRTFSGANVLTF	TGTGCCACCCGTGAAACGGACAGGACCTTCTCTGGGGCCAACGTCCTGACTTTC
TRBV5-1	few	TRBJ2-7	14	-	CASSFDRYSYEQYF	TGCGCCAGCAGCTTTGACAGGTACTCCTACGAGCAGTACTTC
TRBV14	-	TRBJ2-4	18	TRBD2	CASSQDPIAGLAKNIQYF	TGTGCCAGCAGCCAAGATCCTATAGCGGGGTTAGCCAAAAACATTCAGTACTTC
TRBV6-5	once	TRBJ1-2	14	-	CASTNPRLIGDYTF	TGTGCCAGCACCAATCCTAGGCTCATTGGTGACTACACCTTC
TRBV29-1	-	TRBJ2-5	18	TRBD2	CSVEDFLAGGWGQETQYF	TGCAGCGTTGAAGATTTCCTAGCGGGAGGGTGGGGCCAAGAGACCCAGTACTTC
TRBV5-1	-	TRBJ2-3	16	-	CASSRRTGGYTDTQYF	TGCGCCAGCAGCCGCCGCACGGGCGGCTACACAGATACGCAGTATTTT
TRBV7-6	-	TRBJ2-1	18	TRBD2	CASSAGLAGGPSYNEQFF	TGTGCCAGCAGCGCGGGACTAGCGGGAGGGCCTTCCTACAATGAGCAGTTCTTC
TRBV25-1	-	TRBJ2-2	18	TRBD2	CASSEETSGSWGTGELFF	TGTGCCAGCAGTGAGGAGACTAGCGGGAGTTGGGGCACCGGGGAGCTGTTTTTT
TRBV6-5	-	TRBJ2-1	12	-	CASSYSIHEQFF	TGTGCCAGCAGTTACTCTATCCATGAGCAGTTCTTC